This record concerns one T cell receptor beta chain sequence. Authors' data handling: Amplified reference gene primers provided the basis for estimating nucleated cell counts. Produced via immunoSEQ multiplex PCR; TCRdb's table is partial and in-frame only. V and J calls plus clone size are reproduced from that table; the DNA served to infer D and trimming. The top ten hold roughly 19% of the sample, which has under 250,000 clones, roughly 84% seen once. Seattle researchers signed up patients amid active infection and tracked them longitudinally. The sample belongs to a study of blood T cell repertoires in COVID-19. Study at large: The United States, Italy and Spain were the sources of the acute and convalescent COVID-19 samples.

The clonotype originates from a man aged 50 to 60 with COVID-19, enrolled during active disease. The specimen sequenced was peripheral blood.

The CDR3 loop is CASSVDRATHTDTQYF. The CDR3 DNA reads as TGCGCCAGCAGCGTGGACAGGGCAACACACACAGATACGCAGTATTTT. This chain connects TRBV4-1 to TRBJ2-3, with TRBD1 matching 8 bases. V lost 5 bases and J lost 2; bases outside the gene matches: 9. CDR1 and CDR2 from the germline V gene are MGHRA and YSYEKL. This CDR3 comprises 16 residues.